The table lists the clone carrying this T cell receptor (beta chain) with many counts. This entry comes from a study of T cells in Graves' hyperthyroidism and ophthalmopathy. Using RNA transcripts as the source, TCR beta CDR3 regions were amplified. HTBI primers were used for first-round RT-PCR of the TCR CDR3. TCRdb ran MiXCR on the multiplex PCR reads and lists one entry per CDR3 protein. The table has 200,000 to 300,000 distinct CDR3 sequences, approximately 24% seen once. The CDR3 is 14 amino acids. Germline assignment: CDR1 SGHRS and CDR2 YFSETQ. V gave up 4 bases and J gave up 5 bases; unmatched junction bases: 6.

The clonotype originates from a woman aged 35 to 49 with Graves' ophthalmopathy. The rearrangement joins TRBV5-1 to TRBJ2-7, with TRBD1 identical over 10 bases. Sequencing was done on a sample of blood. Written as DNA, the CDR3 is TGCGCCAGCAGCCTCTGGACAGGGGGGAACGAGCAGTACTTC. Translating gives CASSLWTGGNEQYF.